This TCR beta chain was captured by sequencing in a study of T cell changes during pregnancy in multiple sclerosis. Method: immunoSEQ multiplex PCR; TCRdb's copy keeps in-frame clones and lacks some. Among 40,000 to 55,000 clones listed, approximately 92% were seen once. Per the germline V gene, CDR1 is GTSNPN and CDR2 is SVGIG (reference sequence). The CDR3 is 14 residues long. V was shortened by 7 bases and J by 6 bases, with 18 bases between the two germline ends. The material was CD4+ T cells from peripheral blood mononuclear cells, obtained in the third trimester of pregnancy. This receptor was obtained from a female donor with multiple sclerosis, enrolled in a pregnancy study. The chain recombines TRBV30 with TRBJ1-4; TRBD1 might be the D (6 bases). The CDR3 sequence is CALYRVGGDEKLFF. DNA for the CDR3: TGTGCCTTATACAGGGTTGGGGGGGATGAAAAACTGTTTTTT.